Sequencing of this T cell receptor (beta chain) was carried out in a study of OX40 agonist ivuxolimab in advanced cancers. The overall study: The study gave patients intravenous ivuxolimab at 0.01 to 10 mg/kg every 2 weeks. General study results and limits: The authors also found low normalized T-cell clonal expansion in some nonresponders. Some of the lowest clonal expansion was seen in partial responders at 0.1-3.0 mg/kg.

Clones were read by immunoSEQ multiplex PCR, and TCRdb kept only the in-frame ones, dropping some. This table has about 38,000 clones, around 86% appearing once. Germline V gene data show CDR1 as MNHEY and CDR2 as SVGAGI. J gave up 2 bases and V 6 bases, and 6 bases lay outside the gene matches. This CDR3 has 15 residues. To note about this clone: Its antigen is still unknown.

The sample consisted of CD4+ or CD8+ T cells sorted from blood, taken in a trial of the OX40 agonist ivuxolimab. This chain joins TRBV6-5 and TRBJ1-5, with 8 bases identical to TRBD1. The TCR sequence derives from an adult with an advanced solid tumor such as melanoma, head and neck, liver or kidney cancer. The CDR3 DNA reads TGTGCCAGCAGCCGACAGGGGTATGGCAATCAGCCCCAGCATTTT. Translation: CASSRQGYGNQPQHF.